The rows below give T cell receptor beta chains drawn from one sample of a study of cytomegalovirus exposure and HLA in healthy donors. This table comes from immunoSEQ multiplex PCR, and its TCRdb copy is limited to in-frame clones, with some not included. The table lists roughly 190,000 clones, about four fifths of them singletons, with more than 4.5% in the top ten. Sample: PBMCs. Receptors originate from a man aged 25 to 45 in good health and CMV-seropositive. CDR3s include the opening cysteine and the closing phenylalanine or tryptophan. D genes are given only for firm matches. The size entry is marked missing in some rows and otherwise reads once, few, many or a size class.

v_gene: TRBV27
abundance: NA
d_gene: TRBD2
j_gene: TRBJ2-7
CDR3aa: CASRPLAGGEQYF
CDR3nt: TGTGCCAGCAGACCCCTAGCGGGGGGGGAGCAGTACTTC

v_gene: TRBV9
abundance: NA
d_gene: TRBD1
j_gene: TRBJ1-4
CDR3aa: CASSASRGAGGSEKLFF
CDR3nt: TGTGCCAGCAGCGCTTCTAGGGGGGCAGGGGGAAGTGAAAAACTGTTTTTT

v_gene: TRBV11-1
abundance: NA
d_gene: TRBD2
j_gene: TRBJ2-5
CDR3aa: CASRLAGVETQYF
CDR3nt: TGTGCCAGCAGGTTAGCGGGAGTAGAGACCCAGTACTTC

v_gene: TRBV21-1
abundance: NA
d_gene: NA
j_gene: TRBJ2-3
CDR3aa: CASSKESSGLAVYTDTQYF
CDR3nt: TGTGCCAGCAGCAAAGAAAGTTCCGGACTAGCGGTTTACACAGATACGCAGTATTTT

v_gene: TRBV11-2
abundance: once
d_gene: TRBD2
j_gene: TRBJ2-1
CDR3aa: CASSSSGAYYNEQFF
CDR3nt: TGTGCCAGCAGCTCTAGCGGAGCTTACTACAATGAGCAGTTCTTC

v_gene: TRBV19
abundance: NA
d_gene: NA
j_gene: TRBJ2-5
CDR3aa: CASSIDSQGETQYF
CDR3nt: TGTGCCAGTAGTATAGATTCGCAGGGTGAGACCCAGTACTTC

v_gene: TRBV9
abundance: NA
d_gene: NA
j_gene: TRBJ2-1
CDR3aa: CASSVVASGNEQFF
CDR3nt: TGTGCCAGCAGCGTAGTGGCGTCAGGCAATGAGCAGTTCTTC

v_gene: TRBV6-1
abundance: NA
d_gene: TRBD1
j_gene: TRBJ1-5
CDR3aa: CASSGQGISQPQHF
CDR3nt: TGTGCCAGCAGTGGACAGGGTATTAGTCAGCCCCAGCATTTT

v_gene: TRBV11-2
abundance: NA
d_gene: NA
j_gene: TRBJ1-1
CDR3aa: CASSTGLGTEAFF
CDR3nt: TGTGCCAGCAGCACCGGACTAGGCACTGAAGCTTTCTTT

v_gene: TRBV4-3
abundance: many
d_gene: TRBD1
j_gene: TRBJ1-2
CDR3aa: CASSAGQGAGYGYTF
CDR3nt: TGCGCCAGCAGCGCGGGACAGGGGGCTGGCTATGGCTACACCTTC

v_gene: TRBV11-2
abundance: NA
d_gene: NA
j_gene: TRBJ1-1
CDR3aa: CASSLRRAFF
CDR3nt: TGTGCCAGCAGCTTAAGGAGGGCTTTCTTT

v_gene: TRBV28
abundance: once
d_gene: TRBD1
j_gene: TRBJ2-7
CDR3aa: CASSLRVRTGISYEQYF
CDR3nt: TGTGCCAGCAGTTTAAGGGTAAGGACAGGTATTAGCTACGAGCAGTACTTC

v_gene: TRBV19
abundance: NA
d_gene: TRBD1
j_gene: TRBJ2-2
CDR3aa: CASSISTGTVGELFF
CDR3nt: TGTGCCAGTAGTATTTCGACAGGGACGGTCGGGGAGCTGTTTTTT

v_gene: TRBV5-6
abundance: NA
d_gene: NA
j_gene: TRBJ1-6
CDR3aa: CASSLSQGRIPLHF
CDR3nt: TGTGCCAGCAGCTTGTCACAGGGTCGCATTCCCCTCCACTTT